This T cell receptor (beta chain) was found in a study of T-cell memory formation after mild COVID-19. Study details: Largely, the TCR clusters proved donor specific.

Worth noting for this clonotype: Its antigen remains unknown.

Each CDR3 protein gets one entry after TCRdb re-called the 5' RACE reads with MiXCR. The sample lists roughly 450,000 distinct CDR3 sequences; more than 15% were seen once. CDR1 is SGHRS, CDR2 YFSETQ, per germline. Deletions cut 0 bases from V and 7 bases from J, with 16 bases between. The CDR3 length is 15 residues. Broader study findings: Several responding clones turned up in pre-infection memory, indicating that cross-reactive memory may have taken part. CD4+ contracting clones were mainly CM and EM; CD8+ ones, EMRA.

The TCR comes from a man aged 18-30 years who had mild COVID-19 (a few samples of this study predate the infection). Cell type and time point are not known. The chain combines TRBV5-1 with TRBJ1-1; D is unclear. The sequenced sample was PBMCs or a T cell subset sorted from them (not recorded which). The CDR3 here is CASSLVGGLPYEAFF. In DNA, the CDR3 is TGCGCCAGCAGCTTGGTGGGAGGGCTACCTTATGAAGCTTTCTTT.